What follows are 10 T cell receptor beta chains derived from one specimen sequenced in a study of blood T cell repertoires in COVID-19. Assay: immunoSEQ multiplex PCR; the TCRdb copy retains only in-frame clones and omits some. The repertoire consists of about 120,000 clones, with under 90% occurring once and the leading ten covering around 4%. The specimen sequenced was peripheral blood. The origin of the receptors is a man aged 60 to 69 with acute or convalescent COVID-19.

V usage is TRBV28 and J usage is TRBJ2-3; 8 nucleotides line up with TRBD2. This CDR3 is built from 16 residues. V lost 1 base and J lost 0; bases outside the gene matches: 3. The germline V gene encodes CDR1 MDHEN and CDR2 SYDVKM. The CDR3 sequence: CASSLLSSGSTDTQYF. DNA of the CDR3: TGTGCCAGCAGTTTATTATCTAGCGGGAGCACAGATACGCAGTATTTT.

The V and J genes are TRBV9 and TRBJ2-7; tentatively, D is TRBD2 (6 bases). The CDR3 spans 12 residues. V was cut by 0 bases and J by 7 bases, with 8 bases left in between. Per the germline V gene, CDR1 is SGDLS and CDR2 is YYNGEE. CDR3 protein: CASSVEGREQYF. CDR3 nucleotides: TGTGCCAGCAGCGTAGAGGGGAGGGAGCAGTACTTC.

The CDR3 is CASSPPGITLHF. For the CDR3, the DNA is TGTGCCAGCAGTCCCCCAGGGATAACCCTCCACTTT. This chain uses TRBV28 with TRBJ1-6; perhaps TRBD1 as D (5 bases). V was clipped by 5 bases and J by 14 bases, with 13 bases between them. The germline CDR1 and CDR2 sequences are MDHEN and SYDVKM. This CDR3 is built from 12 residues.

V usage is TRBV5-6 and J usage is TRBJ2-1; D gene unclear. V shed 4 bases and J shed 9 bases, with 8 bases lying between them. Germline V gene lookup returns CDR1 SGHDT and CDR2 YYEEEE. This CDR3 is 11 amino acids long. The CDR3 loop reads CASSASSEQFF. The CDR3 nucleotides are TGTGCCAGCAGCGCGTCAAGTGAGCAGTTCTTC.

V and J are TRBV7-9 and TRBJ1-4, with TRBD1 identical over 7 bases. This CDR3 contains 13 residues. V dropped 5 bases and J dropped 8; count of bases not matched to a gene: 5. Germline values: CDR1 SEHNR, CDR2 FQNEAQ (reference sequence). CDR3 bases: TGTGCCAGCAGCCCAGGACAGGTCGAAAAACTGTTTTTT. Encoded protein: CASSPGQVEKLFF.

The rearrangement joins TRBV7-2 to TRBJ2-7; D is possibly TRBD2 (5 bases). This CDR3 is 12 amino acids long. The V gene's germline CDR1 is SGHTA and CDR2 FQGNSA. V was trimmed by 0 bases and J by 7 bases, leaving 7 bases between them. In DNA form, the CDR3 reads TGTGCCAGCAGCTTAGCGCAGCGGGAGCAGTACTTC. Its protein is CASSLAQREQYF.

The chain combines TRBV19 with TRBJ2-6; 7 bases agree with TRBD1. The V gene end was trimmed by 5 bases and the J gene end by 4 bases; junction bases not matched to a gene: 5. CDR1 is LNHDA, CDR2 SQIVND, per germline (reference sequence). CDR3 length: 15 amino acids. CDR3 coding DNA: TGTGCCAGTAGTCAAACAGGGGACGGGGCCAACGTCCTGACTTTC. Translation: CASSQTGDGANVLTF.

The rearrangement joins TRBV28 to TRBJ1-1, with TRBD1 as a possible D gene (6 bases). The CDR3 runs 14 residues. The V gene's germline CDR1 is MDHEN and CDR2 SYDVKM. The germline V and J ends were trimmed by 6 bases and 3 bases, with 14 bases remaining between them. The CDR3 protein is CASRRTVSYTEAFF. CDR3 DNA sequence: TGTGCCAGCAGGCGGACAGTTTCTTACACTGAAGCTTTCTTT.

The CDR3 DNA follows: TGTGCCAGTAGCCAACGATACCGGACAGGGGGCGAAAGAGGAGGGACTAGCGGCACCGGGGAGCTGTTTTTT. Translated: CASSQRYRTGGERGGTSGTGELFF. The chain employs TRBV19 and TRBJ2-2; D tentatively reads TRBD1 or TRBD2 (11 bases each). Germline V lookup: CDR1 LNHDA, CDR2 SQIVND (reference sequence). The CDR3 spans 24 residues. Trimming cost V 6 bases and J 4 bases, with 42 bases left between them.

The CDR3 DNA reads as TGTGCCAGCAGCCTGTCAGGGGCAGCCTACGAGCAGTACTTC. It encodes CASSLSGAAYEQYF. V gene TRBV9 combines with J gene TRBJ2-7; TRBD1 is a possible D gene (6 bases). Germline CDR1 is SGDLS and CDR2 is YYNGEE. V was shortened by 4 bases and J by 2 bases, with 13 bases between the two germline ends. This CDR3 is 14 amino acids long. Full variable domain (rest looked up from reference TRBV9 and TRBJ2-7): DSGVTQTPKHLITATGQRVTLRCSPRSGDLSVYWYQQSLDQGLQFLIQYYNGEERAKGNILERFSAQQFPDLHSELNLSSLELGDSALYFCASSLSGAAYEQYFGPGTRLTVT.